One sample yielded the 9 T cell receptor beta chains listed below, sequenced in a study of vaccination and CD4 T cells after COVID-19. Treatment given: approximately 9-day PBMC culture with coronavirus spike peptide pools or control peptides (ViraFEST assay). Once obtained from cultured CD4+ T cells, the DNA was sequenced using the Oncomine TCR Beta short-read assay. TCRdb independently ran MiXCR on the PCR reads; one entry per CDR3 protein. Among approximately 12,000 distinct CDR3 sequences listed, 79% were seen once. What these receptors recognize is not known. Input material: CD4+ T cells from blood, cultured in vitro. All receptors come from a human donor who had recovered from COVID-19.

This clonotype occurred once. The chain carries TRBV2 and TRBJ2-5; either TRBD1 or TRBD2 may fit D (6 bases each). The CDR3 length is 14 residues. Trimming removed 5 bases at V and 2 bases at J, with 12 bases between. Germline values: CDR1 SNHLY, CDR2 FYNNEI. Written as DNA, the CDR3 is TGTGCCAGCAGTTGGCGAGGGGGGCAAGAGACCCAGTACTTC. Residues: CASSWRGGQETQYF.

The chain has TRBV15 and TRBJ2-5; a possible D gene is TRBD1 (6 bases). CDR1 LNHNV and CDR2 YYDKDF come from the germline V gene (reference sequence). Deletions cut 3 bases from V and 1 base from J, with 9 bases between. The CDR3 runs to 14 residues. The CDR3: CATSRDRSQETQYF. CDR3 coding DNA: TGTGCCACCAGCAGGGACAGATCCCAAGAGACCCAGTACTTC.

The rearrangement joins TRBV20-1 to TRBJ2-3; 8 bases match TRBD1. V gave up 4 bases and J gave up 9 bases; unmatched junction bases: 12. This CDR3 region has 14 residues. Germline V gene sequence: CDR1 DFQATT, CDR2 SNEGSKA (reference sequence). The CDR3 DNA follows: TGCAGTGCTAAGACTCCCAGGGGGCCCGAGACGCAGTATTTT. This encodes CSAKTPRGPETQYF.

This clonotype was counted only a few times. V and J are TRBV5-1 and TRBJ2-7, with a tentative D call TRBD2 (6 bases). Germline-derived CDR1 and CDR2 are SGHRS and YFSETQ. This CDR3 is 14 amino acids long. V lost 4 bases and J 5 bases, leaving 16 bases between the germline ends. The CDR3 sequence: CASSQNGGPNEQYF. CDR3 nucleotide sequence: TGCGCCAGCAGCCAGAATGGAGGGCCCAACGAGCAGTACTTC.

There are a few counts of this clonotype. This chain uses TRBV24-1 with TRBJ1-5; no clear D gene. The CDR3 sequence is 14 residues long. In germline, CDR1 is KGHDR, CDR2 SFDVKD. V gave up 3 bases and J gave up 6 bases, with 11 bases separating them. In DNA form, the CDR3 reads TGTGCCACCAGTGATGCGCGAAGGATTCAGCCCCAGCATTTT. This encodes CATSDARRIQPQHF.

The V call is TRBV7-2, the J call TRBJ1-1; no clear D. Trimming left V 5 bases short and J 7 bases short, with 11 bases between. Germline assignment: CDR1 SGHTA and CDR2 FQGNSA. CDR3 length equals 12 residues. CDR3 loop: CASSPFIGEAFF. The CDR3 DNA sequence: TGTGCCAGCAGCCCCTTCATTGGTGAAGCTTTCTTT. The complete variable domain, with remaining parts taken from reference TRBV7-2 and TRBJ1-1, reads GAGVSQSPSNKVTEKGKDVELRCDPISGHTALYWYRQSLGQGLEFLIYFQGNSAPDKSGLPSDRFSAERTGGSVSTLTIQRTQQEDSAVYLCASSPFIGEAFFGQGTRLTVV.

The J gene is TRBJ2-7, the V gene TRBV20-1; no definite D call. CDR3 length: 12 residues. V lost 1 base, J lost 7 bases, and 11 bases lay in between. Germline lookup yields CDR1 DFQATT and CDR2 SNEGSKA (reference sequence). CDR3 amino acids: CSARGNRREQYF. The CDR3 DNA is TGCAGTGCTAGAGGTAATCGTCGGGAGCAGTACTTC.

The chain joins TRBV7-2 to TRBJ2-2, with 7 nucleotides matching TRBD2. J lost 3 bases, V lost 11 bases, and 9 bases had no gene match. The CDR3 extends over 14 amino acids. Germline V gene sequence: CDR1 SGHTA, CDR2 FQGNSA. CDR3 nucleotide sequence: TGTGCCGGACGGGGGAGGGGCGACACCGGGGAGCTGTTTTTT. It encodes CAGRGRGDTGELFF.

This chain uses TRBV7-2 with TRBJ1-2, with a weak D call TRBD1 (5 bases). The germline CDR1 and CDR2 sequences are SGHTA and FQGNSA. V lost 4 bases and J 5 bases, leaving 20 bases between the germline ends. The CDR3 runs 16 residues. This chain's CDR3 is CASSYEGPGGRYGYTF. For the CDR3, the DNA is TGTGCCAGCAGCTACGAGGGGCCGGGTGGGAGGTATGGCTACACCTTC. The variable domain in full, with the rest retrieved from reference TRBV7-2 and TRBJ1-2, is GAGVSQSPSNKVTEKGKDVELRCDPISGHTALYWYRQSLGQGLEFLIYFQGNSAPDKSGLPSDRFSAERTGGSVSTLTIQRTQQEDSAVYLCASSYEGPGGRYGYTFGSGTRLTVV.